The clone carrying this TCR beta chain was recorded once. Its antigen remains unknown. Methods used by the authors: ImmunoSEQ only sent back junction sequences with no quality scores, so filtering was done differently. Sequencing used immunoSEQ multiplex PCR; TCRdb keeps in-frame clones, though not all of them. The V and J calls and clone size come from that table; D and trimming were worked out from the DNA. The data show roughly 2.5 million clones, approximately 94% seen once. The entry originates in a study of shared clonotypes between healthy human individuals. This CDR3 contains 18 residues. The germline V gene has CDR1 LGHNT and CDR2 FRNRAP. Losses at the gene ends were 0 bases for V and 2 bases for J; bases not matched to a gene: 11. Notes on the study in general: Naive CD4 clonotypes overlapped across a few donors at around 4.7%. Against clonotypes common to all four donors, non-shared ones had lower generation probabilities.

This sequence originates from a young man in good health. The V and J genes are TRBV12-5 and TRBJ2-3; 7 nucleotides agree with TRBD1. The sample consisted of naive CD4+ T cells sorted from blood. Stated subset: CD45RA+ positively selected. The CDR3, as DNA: TGTGCTAGTGGTTTGGTACTAATTAGGCAGGGGGTCACAGATACGCAGTATTTT. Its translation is CASGLVLIRQGVTDTQYF.